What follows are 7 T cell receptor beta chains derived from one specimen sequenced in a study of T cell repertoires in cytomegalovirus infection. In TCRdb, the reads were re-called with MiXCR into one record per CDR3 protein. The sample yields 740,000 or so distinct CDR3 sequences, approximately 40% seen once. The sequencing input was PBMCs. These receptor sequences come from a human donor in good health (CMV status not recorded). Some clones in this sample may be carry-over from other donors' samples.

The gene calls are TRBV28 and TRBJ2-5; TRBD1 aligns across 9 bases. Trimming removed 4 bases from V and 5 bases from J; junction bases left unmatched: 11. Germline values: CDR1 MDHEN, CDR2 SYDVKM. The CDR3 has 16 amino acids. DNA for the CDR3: TGTGCCAGCAGTTCTTTGCCGGGACAGGGATATGAGACCCAGTACTTC. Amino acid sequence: CASSSLPGQGYETQYF.

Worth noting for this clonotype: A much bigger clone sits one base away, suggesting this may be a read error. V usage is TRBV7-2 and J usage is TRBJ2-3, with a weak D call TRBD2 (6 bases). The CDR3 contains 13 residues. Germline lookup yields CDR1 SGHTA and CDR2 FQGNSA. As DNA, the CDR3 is TGTGCCAGCAGCGGGAGGCGCACAGATACGCTGTATTTT. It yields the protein CASSGRRTDTLYF.

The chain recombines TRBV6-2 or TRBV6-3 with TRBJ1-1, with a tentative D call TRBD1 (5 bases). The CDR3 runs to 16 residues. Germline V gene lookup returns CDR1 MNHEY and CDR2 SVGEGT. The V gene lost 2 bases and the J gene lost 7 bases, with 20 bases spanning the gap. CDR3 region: CASSYLYRDPGIEAFF. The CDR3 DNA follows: TGTGCCAGCAGTTACCTTTACCGGGACCCCGGAATTGAAGCTTTCTTT.

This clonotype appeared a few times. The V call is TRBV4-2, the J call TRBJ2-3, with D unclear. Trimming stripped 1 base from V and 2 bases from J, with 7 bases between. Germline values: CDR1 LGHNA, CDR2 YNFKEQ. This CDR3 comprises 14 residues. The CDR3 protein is CASSQGLYTDTQYF. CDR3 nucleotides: TGTGCCAGCAGCCAAGGACTGTACACAGATACGCAGTATTTT.

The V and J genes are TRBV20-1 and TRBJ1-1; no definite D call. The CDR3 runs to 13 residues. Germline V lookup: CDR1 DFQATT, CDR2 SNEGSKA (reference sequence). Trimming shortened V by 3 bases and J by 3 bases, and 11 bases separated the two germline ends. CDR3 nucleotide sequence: TGCAGTGCTAGGCGGGGATGGGACACTGAAGCTTTCTTT. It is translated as CSARRGWDTEAFF.

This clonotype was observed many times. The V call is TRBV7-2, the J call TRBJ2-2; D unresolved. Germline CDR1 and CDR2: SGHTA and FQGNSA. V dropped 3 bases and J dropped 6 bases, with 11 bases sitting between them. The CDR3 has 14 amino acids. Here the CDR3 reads CASSLWSQAGELFF. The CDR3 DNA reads TGTGCCAGCAGCTTGTGGAGCCAAGCCGGGGAGCTGTTTTTT.

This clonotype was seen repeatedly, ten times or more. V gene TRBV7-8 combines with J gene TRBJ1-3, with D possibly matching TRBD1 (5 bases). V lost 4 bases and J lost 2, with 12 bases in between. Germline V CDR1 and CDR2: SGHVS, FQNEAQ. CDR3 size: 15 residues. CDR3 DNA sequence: TGTGCCAGCAGCTACACCCAGGGAACTGGAAACACCATATATTTT. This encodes CASSYTQGTGNTIYF.